Below are 2 T cell receptor beta chains sequenced from a single sample in a study of T cell responses to AZD1222 COVID-19 vaccine. TCRdb keeps only in-frame clones here, not all; method: immunoSEQ multiplex PCR. The sample shows 110,000 to 150,000 clones, about 90% of them seen only once. Sequencing was performed on peripheral blood, taken on day 0 of AZD1222 vaccination. The receptors here all came from an adult in good health.

The chain combines TRBV30 with TRBJ1-2; no clear D gene. Between the trimmed V and J ends, which lost 1 base and 2 bases, there was a span of 11 bases. Germline V gives CDR1 GTSNPN, CDR2 SVGIG (reference sequence). This CDR3 has 14 residues. CDR3 coding DNA: TGTGCCTGGAGTGATAGGCCTTCGAACTATGGCTACACCTTC. Residues: CAWSDRPSNYGYTF.

The rearrangement uses TRBV12-3 or TRBV12-4 and TRBJ1-4; possibly TRBD1 for D (5 bases). The germline V and J ends were trimmed by 6 bases and 5 bases, with 10 bases remaining between them. CDR3 length equals 13 residues. CDR3 protein: CASRIGANEKLFF. CDR3 bases: TGTGCCAGCAGAATAGGGGCAAATGAAAAACTGTTTTTT.